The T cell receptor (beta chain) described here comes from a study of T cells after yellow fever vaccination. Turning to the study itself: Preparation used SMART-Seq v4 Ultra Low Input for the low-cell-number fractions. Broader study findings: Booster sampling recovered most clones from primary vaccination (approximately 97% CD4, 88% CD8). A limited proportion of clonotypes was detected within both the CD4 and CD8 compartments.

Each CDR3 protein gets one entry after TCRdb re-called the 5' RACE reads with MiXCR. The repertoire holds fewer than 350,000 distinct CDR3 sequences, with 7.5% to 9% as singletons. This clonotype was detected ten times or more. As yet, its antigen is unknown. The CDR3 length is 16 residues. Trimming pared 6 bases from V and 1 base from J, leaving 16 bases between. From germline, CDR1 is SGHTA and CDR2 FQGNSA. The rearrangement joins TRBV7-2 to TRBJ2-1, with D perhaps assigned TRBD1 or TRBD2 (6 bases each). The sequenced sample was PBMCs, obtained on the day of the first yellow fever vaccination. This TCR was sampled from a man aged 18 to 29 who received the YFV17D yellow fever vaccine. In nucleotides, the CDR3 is TGTGCCAGCAGAAAGGGTGGGGGGCCTTCCTACAATGAGCAGTTCTTC. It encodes CASRKGGGPSYNEQFF.